These 10 T cell receptor beta chains were sequenced from one sample in a study of blood T cell repertoires in COVID-19. The table came from immunoSEQ multiplex PCR; TCRdb's copy has only in-frame clones and leaves some out. The table includes about 160,000 clones, less than 90% detected once. The source material was PBMCs or T cells enriched from blood (not recorded which). The receptors here all came from a woman aged 50 to 65 who had recovered from COVID-19.

This clone was seen just once. The V and J genes are TRBV10-3 and TRBJ2-3, with D perhaps TRBD2 (6 bases). The CDR3 runs to 15 residues. The ends were cut back, 3 bases at V and 0 bases at J, with 10 bases in the middle. Germline CDR1 is ENHRY and CDR2 is SYGVKD. In nucleotides, the CDR3 is TGTGCCATCAGTGACGCTGGGGGGAGCACAGATACGCAGTATTTT. Translated: CAISDAGGSTDTQYF.

V and J are TRBV6-1 and TRBJ2-5, with a tentative D call TRBD2 (7 bases). V lost 1 base to trimming and J lost 4 bases, with 13 bases between them. The CDR3 is made up of 15 amino acids. Germline CDR1 and CDR2: MNHNS and SASEGT. The CDR3 is CASSEDGGGAETQYF. CDR3 bases: TGTGCCAGCAGTGAAGATGGAGGGGGGGCAGAGACCCAGTACTTC.

This chain joins TRBV25-1 and TRBJ2-5; a possible D gene is TRBD2 (5 bases). The germline CDR1 and CDR2 sequences are MGHDK and SYGVNS. Trimming shortened V by 5 bases and J by 5 bases, and 9 bases separated the two germline ends. The CDR3 has 12 amino acids. Here the CDR3 DNA reads TGTGCCAGCAGTCCACTAGGGGAGACCCAGTACTTC. Residues: CASSPLGETQYF.

This chain joins TRBV28 and TRBJ1-2; D is ambiguous. This CDR3 has 14 residues. The germline V gene has CDR1 MDHEN and CDR2 SYDVKM. V was clipped by 3 bases and J by 3 bases, with 11 bases between them. The CDR3 spells CASSFPGGDYGYTF. Here the CDR3 DNA reads TGTGCCAGCAGTTTTCCGGGAGGCGACTATGGCTACACCTTC.

The CDR3, as DNA: TGTGCCTGGAGCTCCGGACGAACTAGCGGTCGTCCCTACGAGCAGTACTTC. This sequence encodes CAWSSGRTSGRPYEQYF. The chain couples TRBV30 to TRBJ2-7; 8 bases are a match to TRBD2. The CDR3 consists of 17 residues. The trim removed 3 bases at V and 2 bases at J, leaving 15 bases unmatched. Per germline, CDR1 GTSNPN and CDR2 SVGIG (reference sequence).

The chain is built from TRBV11-3 and TRBJ2-3, with a possible D match to TRBD2 (6 bases). Per germline, CDR1 SGHNT and CDR2 YENEEA. This CDR3 is built from 14 residues. The V gene lost 4 bases and the J gene lost 1 base, with 9 bases spanning the gap. The CDR3: CASSYRGGTDTQYF. In DNA, the CDR3 is TGTGCCAGCAGCTACCGCGGGGGCACAGATACGCAGTATTTT.

The rearrangement links TRBV5-1 to TRBJ2-3, with a tentative D call TRBD2 (6 bases). This CDR3 has 12 residues. The germline V gene encodes CDR1 SGHRS and CDR2 YFSETQ. Trimming removed 4 bases at V and 6 bases at J, with 9 bases between. For the CDR3, the DNA is TGCGCCAGCAGCCCCGGAGGGGATACGCAGTATTTT. It specifies CASSPGGDTQYF.

This clone was observed once. The chain couples TRBV28 to TRBJ1-5, with 8 bases identical to TRBD1. This CDR3 is 16 amino acids long. The junction had 13 bases not matched to a gene; V was cut back by 6 bases and J by 6 bases. Germline-derived CDR1 and CDR2 are MDHEN and SYDVKM. The DNA of the CDR3 is TGTGCCAGCAGCCAAGCCCGCAGGGGGCTCCGTCAGCCCCAGCATTTT. This codes for CASSQARRGLRQPQHF.

The J gene is TRBJ2-7, the V gene TRBV10-3; D remains unclear. The V end was cut by 3 bases, the J end by 2 bases, with 11 bases between. This CDR3 comprises 14 residues. Germline loops: CDR1 ENHRY, CDR2 SYGVKD. The CDR3 reads CAISDTVAPYEQYF. DNA for the CDR3: TGTGCCATCAGTGACACAGTGGCTCCCTACGAGCAGTACTTC.

V is TRBV6-5 and J is TRBJ2-7; D remains unclear. V was clipped by 6 bases and J by 2 bases, with 11 bases between them. Germline V gives CDR1 MNHEY, CDR2 SVGAGI. This CDR3 has 13 amino acids. The CDR3 sequence: CASRRRTPYEQYF. CDR3 nucleotide sequence: TGTGCCAGCAGACGGAGAACCCCCTACGAGCAGTACTTC.